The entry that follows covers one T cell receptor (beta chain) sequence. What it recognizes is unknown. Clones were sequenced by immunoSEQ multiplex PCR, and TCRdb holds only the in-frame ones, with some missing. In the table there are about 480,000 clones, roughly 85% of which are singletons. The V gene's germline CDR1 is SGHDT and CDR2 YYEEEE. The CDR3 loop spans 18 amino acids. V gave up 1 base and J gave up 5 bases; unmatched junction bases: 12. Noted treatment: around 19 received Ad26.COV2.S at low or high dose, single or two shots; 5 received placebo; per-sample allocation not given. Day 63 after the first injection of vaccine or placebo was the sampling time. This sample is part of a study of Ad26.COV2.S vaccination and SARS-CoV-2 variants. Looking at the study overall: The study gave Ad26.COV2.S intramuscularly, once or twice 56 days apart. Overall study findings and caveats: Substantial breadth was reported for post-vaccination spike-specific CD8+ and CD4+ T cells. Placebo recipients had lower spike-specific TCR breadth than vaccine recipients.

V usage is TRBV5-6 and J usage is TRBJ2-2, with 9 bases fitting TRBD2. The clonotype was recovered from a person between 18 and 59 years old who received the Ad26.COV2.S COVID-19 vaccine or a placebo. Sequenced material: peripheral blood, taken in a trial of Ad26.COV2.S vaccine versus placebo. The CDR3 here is CASSLSVSGRPSTGELFF. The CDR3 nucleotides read TGTGCCAGCAGCTTGTCGGTCAGCGGGAGGCCCAGTACCGGGGAGCTGTTTTTT.